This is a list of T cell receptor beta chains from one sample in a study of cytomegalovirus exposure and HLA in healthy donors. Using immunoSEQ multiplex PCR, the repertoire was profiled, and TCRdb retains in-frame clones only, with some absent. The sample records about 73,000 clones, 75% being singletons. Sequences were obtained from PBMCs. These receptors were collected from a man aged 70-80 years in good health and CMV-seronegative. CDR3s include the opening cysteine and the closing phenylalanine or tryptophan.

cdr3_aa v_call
CASRRTGELGGNTIYF TRBV27
CASSDSAGGSYEQYF TRBV6-6
CASSLARANYEQYF TRBV7-2
CAIRGVGTEAFF TRBV10-3
CASSPSAGRGYGYTF TRBV6-1
CASNKAGGLEQYF TRBV5-4
CASSSTTPPGELFF TRBV5-1
CASSSGQGWEKLFF TRBV6-6
CASSITGFSSTDTQYF TRBV7-2
CASSPGQYNSPLHF TRBV11-2
CASSERDGKLYGYTF TRBV18
CASSLLTTRVSYEQYF TRBV7-8
CASRAGVIADTQYF TRBV7-9
CASSFRDRVSSYNEQFF TRBV7-8
CAISETSGRETQYF TRBV10-3
CASRENDRGHSYEQYF TRBV6-1
CASRPGQGYGEQYF TRBV5-1
CASSTRQGASQPQHF TRBV6-5